This TCR beta chain originates from a study of Ad26.COV2.S vaccination and SARS-CoV-2 variants. Background on the study: Participants got Ad26.COV2.S intramuscularly, once or twice 56 days apart. Findings and limits, study-wide: Researchers cautioned that TCR breadth and depth analyses may have underestimated total T cell responses. Individuals receiving vaccine had higher spike-specific TCR breadth than placebo recipients did.

Treatment defined: roughly 20 received Ad26.COV2.S at low or high dose, single or two shots; five or six received placebo; per-sample allocation not given. Following the first vaccine or placebo injection, samples were taken on day 63. TCRdb keeps only in-frame clones here, not all; method: immunoSEQ multiplex PCR. In the table there are about 680,000 clones, more than 70% of which are singletons. Germline V gene lookup returns CDR1 MNHEY and CDR2 SVGAGI. This CDR3 contains 15 residues. V lost 8 bases and J lost 5, with 21 bases in between. This clone appeared once. Its specificity is not known. The chain carries TRBV6-5 and TRBJ2-5, with D possibly TRBD1 on 6 matching bases. The sequencing used peripheral blood, collected in a trial of Ad26.COV2.S vaccine versus placebo. The sequence was collected from a person aged 18-60 years who received the Ad26.COV2.S COVID-19 vaccine or a placebo. CDR3 in amino acids: CASGRTDDPGETQYF. The CDR3 DNA reads as TGTGCCAGCGGTAGGACAGATGACCCAGGGGAGACCCAGTACTTC.